These 29 T cell receptor beta chains share one sample of origin, sequenced in a study of blood T cell repertoires in COVID-19. Profiling relied on immunoSEQ multiplex PCR, and the TCRdb table lists in-frame clones only, not all of them. The sample has some 150,000 clones, roughly 88% seen once. Sequenced sample: PBMCs or T cells enriched from blood (not recorded which). Source of these receptors: a man aged 45-65 years who had recovered from COVID-19.

V gene TRBV5-1 combines with J gene TRBJ2-5; D remains ambiguous. Germline V gives CDR1 SGHRS, CDR2 YFSETQ. The length of the CDR3 is 13 residues. Trimming pared 10 bases from V and 2 bases from J, leaving 15 bases between. CDR3 amino acids: CASQPEVQETQYF. The DNA of the CDR3 is TGCGCCTCTCAGCCCGAGGTTCAAGAGACCCAGTACTTC.

V is TRBV6-5 and J is TRBJ1-1; tentative D call: TRBD1 (5 bases). The CDR3 runs 14 residues. Germline V gene data show CDR1 as MNHEY and CDR2 as SVGAGI. The ends were cut back, 6 bases at V and 3 bases at J, with 14 bases in the middle. The CDR3 is CASRPGGDYTEAFF. The CDR3 DNA follows: TGTGCCAGCAGGCCCGGGGGGGACTACACTGAAGCTTTCTTT.

Details on this clone: A read error may produce the germline difference seen at one junction end. The rearrangement uses TRBV2 and TRBJ1-2; D ambiguous. The CDR3 length is 15 residues. CDR1 and CDR2 from the germline V gene are SNHLY and FYNNEI. This CDR3 is CASSEGGGSTYSYTF. In DNA form, the CDR3 reads TGTGCCAGCAGTGAGGGTGGAGGGTCCACCTATAGCTACACCTTC.

The genes are TRBV7-2 and TRBJ1-5; perhaps TRBD1 as D (6 bases). The V gene lost 5 bases and the J gene lost 5 bases, with 16 bases spanning the gap. Germline CDR1 is SGHTA and CDR2 is FQGNSA. The CDR3 has 15 amino acids. The CDR3 reads CASSTTGTPYQPQHF. CDR3 coding DNA: TGTGCCAGCAGCACCACCGGGACACCATATCAGCCCCAGCATTTT. Based on the CDR3 plus reference TRBV7-2 and TRBJ1-5, the full variable domain is GAGVSQSPSNKVTEKGKDVELRCDPISGHTALYWYRQSLGQGLEFLIYFQGNSAPDKSGLPSDRFSAERTGGSVSTLTIQRTQQEDSAVYLCASSTTGTPYQPQHFGDGTRLSIL.

This rearrangement joins TRBV2 to TRBJ1-2; D gene unclear. There are 14 residues in the CDR3. CDR1 is SNHLY, CDR2 FYNNEI, per germline. V was clipped by 4 bases and J by 0 bases, with 9 bases between them. The CDR3 reads CASSGLPANYGYTF. CDR3 sequence (DNA): TGTGCCAGCAGTGGGCTGCCAGCTAACTATGGCTACACCTTC. Full variable domain (missing parts from reference TRBV2 and TRBJ1-2): EPEVTQTPSHQVTQMGQEVILRCVPISNHLYFYWYRQILGQKVEFLVSFYNNEISEKSEIFDDQFSVERPDGSNFTLKIRSTKLEDSAMYFCASSGLPANYGYTFGSGTRLTVV.

This chain uses TRBV9 with TRBJ1-2; the match to TRBD1 covers 9 bases. The V gene's germline CDR1 is SGDLS and CDR2 YYNGEE. CDR3 length equals 14 residues. The V segment lost 4 bases and the J segment 2 bases; nucleotides outside the gene matches: 3. In DNA, the CDR3 is TGTGCCAGCAGCATACAGGGGGCGAACTATGGCTACACCTTC. Translation: CASSIQGANYGYTF.

V gene TRBV3-1 (or the pseudogene TRBV3-2) combines with J gene TRBJ1-4, with TRBD1 identical over 7 bases. V dropped 4 bases and J dropped 6; count of bases not matched to a gene: 5. Germline CDR1 reads LGHDT; CDR2 reads YNNKEL (reference sequence). The CDR3 covers 14 residues. CDR3 DNA: TGTGCCAGCAGCCTTCAGGGGGGCGATGAAAAACTGTTTTTT. The encoded protein is CASSLQGGDEKLFF.

The chain joins TRBV2 to TRBJ1-4; D is uncertain. Deletions cut 7 bases from V and 0 bases from J, with 12 bases between. Germline V CDR1 and CDR2: SNHLY, FYNNEI. The CDR3 consists of 15 residues. The DNA for the CDR3 is TGTGCCAGCACGGTGGAGAGAGCAACTAATGAAAAACTGTTTTTT. Translated, it gives CASTVERATNEKLFF.

The CDR3 coding sequence is TGTGCCAGCATTAAACAGTTAGGAGAAAAACTGTTTTTT. This gives the protein CASIKQLGEKLFF. The chain couples TRBV12-3 or TRBV12-4 to TRBJ1-4; D unresolved. Trimming removed 7 bases from V and 8 bases from J, with 14 bases in between. The CDR3 extends over 13 amino acids.

A single count supports this clone. The chain has TRBV12-3 or TRBV12-4 and TRBJ1-2, with a tentative D call TRBD1 (6 bases). The CDR3 is made up of 13 amino acids. Trimming shortened V by 8 bases and J by 4 bases, and 14 bases separated the two germline ends. The CDR3 DNA follows: TGTGCCAGCGACCGTGGGGGCTCCTATGGCTACACCTTC. Encoded protein: CASDRGGSYGYTF.

The chain carries TRBV25-1 and TRBJ1-5; TRBD1 aligns across 7 bases. The V gene end was trimmed by 3 bases and the J gene end by 7 bases; junction bases not matched to a gene: 6. There are 14 residues in the CDR3. Germline CDR1 and CDR2: MGHDK and SYGVNS. The CDR3 is CASSEAGGRQPQHF. CDR3 in DNA: TGTGCCAGCAGTGAGGCAGGGGGTAGACAGCCCCAGCATTTT.

The V and J genes are TRBV15 and TRBJ1-1, with TRBD1 as a possible D gene (6 bases). The CDR3 runs to 12 residues. CDR1 and CDR2 from the germline V gene are LNHNV and YYDKDF (reference sequence). Trimming stripped 6 bases from V and 4 bases from J, with 9 bases between. Written as DNA, the CDR3 is TGTGCCACCAGACAGGGTCTCACTGAAGCTTTCTTT. Protein: CATRQGLTEAFF.

In this sample, this clone turned up once. The CDR3 loop is CASSQGPGADNSPLHF. The CDR3 coding sequence is TGCGCCAGCAGCCAAGGTCCAGGGGCAGATAATTCACCCCTCCACTTT. This chain links TRBV4-3 with TRBJ1-6, with D perhaps TRBD1 (6 bases). This CDR3 contains 16 residues. Trimming cost V 1 base and J 5 bases, with 12 bases left between them. Germline CDR1 is LGHNA and CDR2 is YSLEER.

About this clone itself: A junction boundary mismatches the germline segment, possibly from a read error. The chain couples TRBV19 to TRBJ1-1; D unclear. Germline lookup yields CDR1 LNHDA and CDR2 SQIVND (reference sequence). The CDR3 spans 14 residues. CDR3 DNA: TGTGCCACTAGTATAGTGTCGGGGAACACTGAAGCTTTCTTT. It encodes CATSIVSGNTEAFF.

The chain joins TRBV9 to TRBJ2-1; possibly TRBD1 for D (6 bases). The germline V gene has CDR1 SGDLS and CDR2 YYNGEE. The V and J ends lost 4 bases and 3 bases respectively, with 14 bases between them. This CDR3 region has 15 residues. CDR3 in amino acids: CASSSRQANYNEQFF. CDR3 bases: TGTGCCAGCAGCTCCCGACAGGCGAACTACAATGAGCAGTTCTTC.

V is TRBV9 and J is TRBJ2-1; no definite D call. Trimming pared 3 bases from V and 4 bases from J, leaving 8 bases between. The CDR3 has 13 residues. CDR1 and CDR2 from the germline V gene are SGDLS and YYNGEE. The CDR3: CASSGTVYNEQFF. The CDR3 DNA sequence: TGTGCCAGCAGCGGTACAGTATACAATGAGCAGTTCTTC.

The genes are TRBV7-9 and TRBJ1-6; D perhaps matches TRBD1 (5 bases). The V end was cut by 5 bases, the J end by 7 bases, with 9 bases between. Looked up from germline, CDR1 is SEHNR and CDR2 is FQNEAQ (reference sequence). There are 13 residues in the CDR3. In DNA, the CDR3 is TGTGCCAGCAGCGTACAGGAAAATTCACCCCTCCACTTT. This codes for CASSVQENSPLHF.

V usage is TRBV28 and J usage is TRBJ1-6, with D uncertain. V dropped 6 bases and J dropped 7 bases, with 16 bases sitting between them. The germline CDR1 and CDR2 sequences are MDHEN and SYDVKM. CDR3 length: 15 amino acids. The CDR3 region is CASSTAEGWNSPLHF. The CDR3 bases are TGTGCCAGCAGCACAGCCGAGGGCTGGAATTCACCCCTCCACTTT.

This rearrangement joins TRBV30 to TRBJ1-2; 7 bases are shared with TRBD1. This CDR3 has 12 residues. The junction had 5 bases not matched to a gene; V was cut back by 3 bases and J by 7 bases. The germline gives CDR1 GTSNPN, CDR2 SVGIG (reference sequence). The CDR3 bases are TGTGCCTGGAGACAGGGGAGTTTTGGCTACACCTTC. It translates to CAWRQGSFGYTF.

The J gene is TRBJ1-5, the V gene TRBV6-5; weak D call: TRBD1 (6 bases). Trimming took off 5 bases at V and 2 bases at J, with 10 bases between the two ends. CDR1 and CDR2 (germline): MNHEY, SVGAGI. The length of the CDR3 is 14 residues. The CDR3 DNA follows: TGTGCCAGCAGTCTCTCAGGGGGCAATCAGCCCCAGCATTTT. It specifies CASSLSGGNQPQHF.

This chain joins TRBV5-6 and TRBJ2-1; D remains unclear. Germline V gene data show CDR1 as SGHDT and CDR2 as YYEEEE. The CDR3 is 14 amino acids. V gave up 0 bases and J gave up 9 bases, with 13 bases separating them. CDR3 DNA sequence: TGTGCCAGCAGCTTGGCCGCGACTGAACGTGAGCAGTTCTTC. Amino acids: CASSLAATEREQFF.

About this clone: Distinct nucleotide sequences in the sample also encode this CDR3. The chain links TRBV4-1 to TRBJ2-7; D perhaps matches TRBD2 (5 bases). The CDR3 loop spans 16 amino acids. Germline loops: CDR1 MGHRA, CDR2 YSYEKL. V gave up 3 bases and J gave up 4 bases, with 19 bases separating them. The CDR3 spells CASSQRVGADDYEQYF. DNA for the CDR3: TGCGCCAGCAGCCAGCGCGTAGGAGCGGATGATTACGAGCAGTACTTC.

The chain links TRBV18 to TRBJ1-2; D might be TRBD1 (6 bases). This CDR3 spans 14 amino acids. Trimming removed 6 bases at V and 1 base at J, with 12 bases between. Germline V gene lookup returns CDR1 KGHSH and CDR2 LQKENI. The CDR3 DNA sequence: TGTGCCAGCTCGGAATACAGGGATAACTATGGCTACACCTTC. Residues: CASSEYRDNYGYTF.

The chain employs TRBV10-3 and TRBJ1-2, with 10 bases aligning to TRBD1. Germline CDR1 and CDR2: ENHRY and SYGVKD. V shed 6 bases and J 6 bases; nucleotides not matched to a gene: 1. This CDR3 contains 12 residues. The CDR3 is CAISGTGDGYTF. The CDR3 nucleotides read TGTGCCATCAGCGGGACAGGGGATGGCTACACCTTC.

V gene TRBV10-3 combines with J gene TRBJ1-5, with D possibly matching TRBD1 (6 bases). V gave up 6 bases and J gave up 6 bases, with 12 bases separating them. This CDR3 has 13 residues. Germline V lookup: CDR1 ENHRY, CDR2 SYGVKD. The CDR3 loop is CAISGRGGQPQHF. The DNA of the CDR3 is TGTGCCATCAGCGGGAGGGGGGGTCAGCCCCAGCATTTT.

The chain joins TRBV5-4 to TRBJ2-1; TRBD2 agrees at 9 bases. CDR1 and CDR2 from the germline V gene are SGHNT and YYREEE (reference sequence). The V gene end was trimmed by 3 bases and the J gene end by 4 bases; junction bases not matched to a gene: 8. CDR3 length: 16 amino acids. This chain's CDR3 is CASSYPGRGGYNEQFF. DNA for the CDR3: TGTGCCAGCAGCTACCCCGGGCGGGGGGGGTACAATGAGCAGTTCTTC.

The chain joins TRBV29-1 to TRBJ1-2, with 7 bases matching TRBD1. Germline CDR1 SQVTM, CDR2 ANQGSEA. The CDR3 length is 13 residues. The V gene end was trimmed by 4 bases and the J gene end by 4 bases; junction bases not matched to a gene: 6. The CDR3 reads CSVGRQGVYGYTF. Here the CDR3 DNA reads TGCAGCGTTGGTCGGCAGGGGGTCTATGGCTACACCTTC.

This rearrangement joins TRBV16 to TRBJ1-6; 8 bases match TRBD1. The CDR3 extends over 16 amino acids. Germline V gives CDR1 KGHSY, CDR2 FQNENV. The trim removed 0 bases at V and 6 bases at J, leaving 4 bases unmatched. The CDR3 is CASSQSAGQGNSPLHF. CDR3 nucleotide sequence: TGTGCCAGCAGCCAATCCGCAGGACAGGGTAATTCACCCCTCCACTTT.

V usage is TRBV18 and J usage is TRBJ2-2; D may be TRBD1 (6 bases). The V gene lost 6 bases and the J gene lost 9 bases, with 20 bases spanning the gap. Germline CDR1 and CDR2: KGHSH and LQKENI. The CDR3 has 15 residues. The CDR3 DNA follows: TGTGCCAGCTCGGAAATCAGGACAGACCACCGGGAGCTGTTTTTT. This codes for CASSEIRTDHRELFF.